This T cell receptor beta chain was obtained from a study of blood T cell repertoires in COVID-19. For the study at large: T cells, B-cell-depleted T cells, or PBMCs provided the cDNA or gDNA that served as material.

Original methodology: Reference gene primers were amplified, and this amplification served to estimate nucleated cell counts. The assay was immunoSEQ multiplex PCR, and TCRdb's table has in-frame clones only and misses some. V and J calls and clone size come straight from that table; D and trimming were deduced from the DNA. The sample holds 300,000 to 500,000 clones, 85% to 90% seen once. V was clipped by 2 bases and J by 7 bases, with 13 bases between them. CDR3 length: 14 amino acids. Germline V gene sequence: CDR1 SGHRS, CDR2 YFSETQ. Individuals aged about 18 to 90 years were recruited from approximately 22 US areas. Assignment of participants to cohorts was predicated upon participant-reported clinical history.

This clonotype was sampled from a woman aged 25 to 45 with acute COVID-19. The chain joins TRBV5-1 to TRBJ1-5; no clear D. The sample consisted of PBMCs or T cells enriched from blood (not recorded which). The CDR3 loop is CASSLGSREQPQHF. The CDR3 DNA follows: TGCGCCAGCAGCTTAGGATCGAGGGAGCAGCCCCAGCATTTT.